What follows are 6 T cell receptor beta chains derived from one specimen sequenced in a study of patients and donors after allogeneic stem cell transplantation. TCRdb itself ran the RT-PCR reads through MiXCR, one entry per CDR3 protein. The sample consists of 100,000 to 120,000 distinct CDR3 sequences, around 38% of them appearing once. Material for sequencing was blood, either unsorted or a sorted T cell fraction (not recorded which). The source of these receptors is a human donor who was either an allogeneic HSCT recipient or a stem cell or donor lymphocyte infusion donor (not recorded which). It is not recorded whose cells these are; they may come from a transplant donor.

The V gene is TRBV6-5, the J gene TRBJ1-3; D remains unclear. Trimming took off 0 bases at V and 2 bases at J, with 8 bases between the two ends. CDR1 and CDR2 (germline): MNHEY, SVGAGI. CDR3 length: 15 amino acids. CDR3 protein: CASSYSKGPGNTIYF. CDR3 nucleotide sequence: TGTGCCAGCAGTTACTCGAAGGGCCCTGGAAACACCATATATTTT.

The genes are TRBV3-1 and TRBJ2-5, with 9 bases identical to TRBD2. V trimming: 4 bases; J trimming: 4 bases; junction bases outside the gene matches: 13. CDR1 is LGHDT, CDR2 YNNKEL, per germline (reference sequence). The CDR3 has 17 amino acids. This CDR3 is CASSPGTSFPVRETQYF. CDR3 sequence (DNA): TGTGCCAGCAGCCCCGGGACTAGCTTTCCGGTGCGAGAGACCCAGTACTTC.

The chain employs TRBV20-1 and TRBJ2-1; tentative D call: TRBD2 (6 bases). Trimming cost V 0 bases and J 6 bases, with 21 bases left between them. This CDR3 comprises 17 residues. Germline values: CDR1 DFQATT, CDR2 SNEGSKA (reference sequence). The CDR3 loop reads CSARDRRLVVRANEQFF. The CDR3, as DNA: TGCAGTGCTAGAGATAGGAGACTAGTAGTCCGCGCCAATGAGCAGTTCTTC.

This clonotype was seen a handful of times. The V gene is TRBV4-3, the J gene TRBJ2-1, with 12 positions matching TRBD1. After removal of 2 bases from V and 7 bases from J, the junction contained 9 bases not matched to a gene. The germline V gene has CDR1 LGHNA and CDR2 YSLEER. CDR3 length: 17 amino acids. The CDR3 DNA follows: TGCGCCAGCAGCCAACCTGTGCTGGGACAGGGGGCGAATGAGCAGTTCTTC. It specifies CASSQPVLGQGANEQFF.

This clonotype was detected ten times or more. This sequence joins TRBV15 and TRBJ2-7, with D perhaps matching TRBD2 (6 bases). V lost 0 bases, J lost 3 bases, and 12 bases lay in between. The CDR3 runs 15 residues. Per the germline V gene, CDR1 is LNHNV and CDR2 is YYDKDF (reference sequence). CDR3 bases: TGTGCCACCAGCAGAGAGGGGGGAAGGATCTACGAGCAGTACTTC. Amino acid sequence: CATSREGGRIYEQYF. Complete variable domain (other parts from reference TRBV15 and TRBJ2-7): DAMVIQNPRYQVTQFGKPVTLSCSQTLNHNVMYWYQQKSSQAPKLLFHYYDKDFNNEADTPDNFQSRRPNTSFCFLDIRSPGLGDTAMYLCATSREGGRIYEQYFGPGTRLTVT.

This clonotype was seen a few times. The chain links TRBV12-3 or TRBV12-4 to TRBJ1-5, with a possible D match to TRBD1 (5 bases). The ends were cut back, 8 bases at V and 6 bases at J, with 26 bases in the middle. CDR3 length: 17 residues. The CDR3 region has the DNA TGTGCCAGCGGGTTTAATGTACTGAGGGGCACGGGTCAGCCCCAGCATTTT. Its translation is CASGFNVLRGTGQPQHF.